These 5 T cell receptor beta chains were sequenced from one sample in a study of shared clonotypes between healthy human individuals. Profiling relied on immunoSEQ multiplex PCR, and the TCRdb table lists in-frame clones only, not all of them. This table holds some 2,500,000 clones, 85% to 95% found once. Material: naive CD4+ T cells from PBMCs. Indicated subset: CD45RA+ positively selected. These receptors originate from a young man in good health. Some clones in this sample may be carry-over from other donors' samples.

The V call is TRBV5-6, the J call TRBJ2-5; 7 bases align to TRBD1. Germline loops: CDR1 SGHDT, CDR2 YYEEEE. This CDR3 comprises 14 residues. V shed 3 bases and J 7 bases; nucleotides not matched to a gene: 9. The CDR3 nucleotides are TGTGCCAGCAGCTACCAGACAGGGACCGGGACCCAGTACTTC. Translated: CASSYQTGTGTQYF.

The CDR3 spells CASSKDGQGGVPEAFF. In DNA form, the CDR3 reads TGTGCCAGCAGCAAAGACGGACAGGGCGGAGTCCCTGAAGCTTTCTTT. V is TRBV21-1 and J is TRBJ1-1; the DNA was not used to check the table's D call, TRBD1. TRBV21-1 is recorded as a pseudogene. The CDR3 runs to 16 residues.

This chain uses TRBV7-2 with TRBJ1-1, with 7 bases fitting TRBD1. The junction had 7 bases not matched to a gene; V was cut back by 7 bases and J by 2 bases. Germline lookup yields CDR1 SGHTA and CDR2 FQGNSA. The CDR3 runs to 14 residues. The CDR3 DNA follows: TGTGCCAGCATTCGGACAGGACCCAACACTGAAGCTTTCTTT. Residues: CASIRTGPNTEAFF.

For this clone: In the same sample, other DNA sequences code for this CDR3. J is TRBJ1-5 and V is TRBV5-1; D is possibly TRBD1 (6 bases). CDR1 and CDR2 from the germline V gene are SGHRS and YFSETQ. There are 14 residues in the CDR3. V was clipped by 3 bases and J by 7 bases, with 14 bases between them. Here the CDR3 reads CASSSQGGEQPQHF. The CDR3 DNA is TGCGCCAGCAGCTCACAGGGTGGGGAACAGCCCCAGCATTTT.

With regard to this clone: Other nucleotide sequences in the sample specify the same CDR3. The gene calls are TRBV7-9 and TRBJ1-5; no clear D gene. The length of the CDR3 is 12 residues. Trimming cost V 6 bases and J 4 bases, with 7 bases left between them. Germline V gene lookup returns CDR1 SEHNR and CDR2 FQNEAQ (reference sequence). This CDR3 is CASSIGNQPQHF. CDR3 coding DNA: TGTGCCAGCAGTATAGGAAATCAGCCCCAGCATTTT.